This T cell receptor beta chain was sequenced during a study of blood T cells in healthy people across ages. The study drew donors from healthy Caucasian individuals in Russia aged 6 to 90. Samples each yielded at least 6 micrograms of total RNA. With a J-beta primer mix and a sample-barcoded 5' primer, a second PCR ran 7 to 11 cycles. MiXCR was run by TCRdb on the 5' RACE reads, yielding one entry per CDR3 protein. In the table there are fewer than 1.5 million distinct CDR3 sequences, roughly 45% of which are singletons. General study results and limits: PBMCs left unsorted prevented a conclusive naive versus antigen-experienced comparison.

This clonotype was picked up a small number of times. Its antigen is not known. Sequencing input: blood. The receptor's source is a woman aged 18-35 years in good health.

In nucleotides, the CDR3 is TGTGCCAGCAGCCAAGATAAGGGTAGCGGAGAGACCCAGTACTTC. It yields the protein CASSQDKGSGETQYF. V usage is TRBV4-2 and J usage is TRBJ2-5, with D possibly matching TRBD2 (6 bases). The CDR3 runs to 15 residues. The germline gives CDR1 LGHNA, CDR2 YNFKEQ. V was trimmed by 0 bases and J by 4 bases, leaving 12 bases between them.